This entry describes one TCR beta chain. Its antigen is still unknown. These data are taken from a study of cytomegalovirus exposure and HLA in healthy donors. Overall study: Most genotyped donors, roughly 83% of around 370, had Caucasian-associated genetic ancestry. Notes on the study in general: Analyzed later, most CMV-associated TCR beta chains appeared HLA-restricted.

These donors, healthy bone marrow donors, were studied. Germline V lookup: CDR1 SGHRS, CDR2 YFSETQ. CDR3 size: 14 residues. V was clipped by 4 bases and J by 3 bases, with 12 bases between them. The PCR employed 60 Vbeta primers together with 13 Jbeta primers. Assay used: immunoSEQ multiplex PCR; TCRdb lists only in-frame clones, some missing. The table includes some 110,000 clones, approximately 80% detected once. V is TRBV5-1 and J is TRBJ2-3; D is undetermined. This TCR derives from a woman in her 30s in good health and CMV-seronegative. Material for sequencing was PBMCs. CDR3 loop: CASSPYSGTDTQYF. DNA of the CDR3: TGCGCCAGCAGCCCATATTCAGGAACAGATACGCAGTATTTT.